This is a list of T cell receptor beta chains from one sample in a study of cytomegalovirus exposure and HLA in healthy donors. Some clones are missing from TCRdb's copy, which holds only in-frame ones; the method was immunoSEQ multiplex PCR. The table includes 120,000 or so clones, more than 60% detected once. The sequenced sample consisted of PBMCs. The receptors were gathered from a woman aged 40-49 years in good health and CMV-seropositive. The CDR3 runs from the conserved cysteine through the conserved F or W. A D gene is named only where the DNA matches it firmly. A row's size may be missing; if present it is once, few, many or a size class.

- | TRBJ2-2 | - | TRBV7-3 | CASSLSGAGELFF | TGTGCCAGCAGCTTATCGGGGGCCGGGGAGCTGTTTTTT
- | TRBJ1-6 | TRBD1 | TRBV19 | CASTPDRETSPLHF | TGTGCCAGTACCCCAGACAGGGAAACTTCACCCCTCCACTTT
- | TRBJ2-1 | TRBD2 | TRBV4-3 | CASSQDQLAGVFAQFF | TGCGCCAGCAGCCAAGATCAACTAGCGGGAGTCTTTGCGCAGTTCTTC
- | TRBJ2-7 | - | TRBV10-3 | CAISEGGPSYEQYF | TGTGCCATCAGTGAGGGGGGCCCCTCCTACGAGCAGTACTTC
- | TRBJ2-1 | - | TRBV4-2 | CASSQDRTRDNEQFF | TGTGCCAGCAGCCAAGATAGAACCAGGGACAATGAGCAGTTCTTC
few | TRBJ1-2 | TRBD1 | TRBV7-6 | CASSLRGGDYGYTF | TGTGCCAGCAGCTTGAGAGGGGGCGACTATGGCTACACCTTC
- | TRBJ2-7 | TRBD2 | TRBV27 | CATGLAGVYEQYF | TGTGCCACCGGACTAGCGGGAGTTTACGAGCAGTACTTC
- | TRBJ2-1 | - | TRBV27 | CASRGEQFF | TGTGCCAGCCGGGGTGAGCAGTTCTTC
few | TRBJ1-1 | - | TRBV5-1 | CASSTGRALGEAFF | TGCGCCAGCAGCACAGGCAGGGCCCTGGGGGAAGCTTTCTTT
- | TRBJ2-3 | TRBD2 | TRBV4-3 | CASTQAGDGTDTQYF | TGCGCCAGCACCCAAGCGGGAGACGGCACAGATACGCAGTATTTT
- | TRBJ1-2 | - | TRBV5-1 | CASSLAGGWNRDGYTF | TGCGCCAGCAGCTTGGCCGGGGGGTGGAATCGAGACGGCTACACCTTC
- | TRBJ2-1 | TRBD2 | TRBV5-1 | CASRGTSGGNNEQFF | TGCGCCAGCAGGGGGACTAGCGGGGGAAACAATGAGCAGTTCTTC
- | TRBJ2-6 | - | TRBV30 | CAWSVLSGANVLTF | TGTGCCTGGAGTGTACTTTCTGGGGCCAACGTCCTGACTTTC
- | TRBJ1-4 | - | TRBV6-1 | CASSVTATNEKLFF | TGTGCCAGCAGTGTTACGGCAACTAATGAAAAACTGTTTTTT
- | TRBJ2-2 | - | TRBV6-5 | CASSYWGPNTGELFF | TGTGCCAGCAGTTACTGGGGGCCGAACACCGGGGAGCTGTTTTTT
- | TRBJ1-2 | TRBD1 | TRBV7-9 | CASSLDRGGYTF | TGTGCCAGCAGCTTGGACAGGGGTGGCTACACCTTC
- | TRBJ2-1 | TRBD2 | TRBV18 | CASSPPRLADYNEQFF | TGTGCCAGCTCACCACCTCGGCTAGCGGATTACAATGAGCAGTTCTTC
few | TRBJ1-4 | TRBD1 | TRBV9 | CASSVGQGVTANEKLFF | TGTGCCAGCAGCGTAGGACAGGGGGTAACGGCTAATGAAAAACTGTTTTTT
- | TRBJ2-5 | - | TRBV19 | CARVHRDETQYF | TGTGCCAGGGTCCACAGGGACGAGACCCAGTACTTC
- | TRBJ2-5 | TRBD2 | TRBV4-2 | CASSQTLAGLQETQYF | TGTGCCAGCAGCCAGACATTAGCGGGCCTCCAAGAGACCCAGTACTTC
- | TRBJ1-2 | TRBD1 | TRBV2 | CASSKQGTLNYGYTF | TGTGCCAGCAGCAAACAGGGGACTCTTAACTATGGCTACACCTTC
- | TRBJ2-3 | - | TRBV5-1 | CASARGGGRTDTQYF | TGCGCCAGCGCCAGAGGGGGGGGGCGTACAGATACGCAGTATTTT
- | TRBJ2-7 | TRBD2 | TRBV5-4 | CASSYGLAGGYEQYF | TGTGCCAGCAGTTACGGACTAGCGGGAGGGTACGAGCAGTACTTC
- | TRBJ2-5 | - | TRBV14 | CASSPHVRDKETQYF | TGTGCCAGCAGCCCGCATGTCAGGGATAAAGAGACCCAGTACTTC
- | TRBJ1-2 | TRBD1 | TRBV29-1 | CSVGNQGTGNYGYTF | TGCAGCGTTGGTAATCAAGGGACAGGCAACTATGGCTACACCTTC
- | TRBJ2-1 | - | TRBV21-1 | CASSKPRLRTSGTDNEQFF | TGTGCCAGCAGCAAACCTCGGCTTAGGACTAGCGGGACCGACAATGAGCAGTTCTTC
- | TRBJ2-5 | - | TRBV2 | CAGKKEQSESQYF | TGTGCCGGAAAGAAGGAACAGTCTGAGTCCCAGTACTTC
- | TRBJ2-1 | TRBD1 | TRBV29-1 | CSVRPTGGYNEQFF | TGCAGCGTCCGACCGACAGGGGGCTACAATGAGCAGTTCTTC
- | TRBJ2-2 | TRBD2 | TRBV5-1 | CASRGASGGSNTGELFF | TGCGCCAGCAGGGGGGCCAGCGGGGGGTCGAACACCGGGGAGCTGTTTTTT
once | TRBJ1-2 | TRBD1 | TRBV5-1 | CASSLGDRAGYTF | TGCGCCAGCAGCCTTGGGGACAGGGCTGGCTACACCTTC
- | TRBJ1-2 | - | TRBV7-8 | CASSLTGFGYTF | TGTGCCAGCAGCTTAACAGGGTTTGGCTACACCTTC
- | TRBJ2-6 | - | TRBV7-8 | CASSYRQGGSGANVLTF | TGTGCCAGCAGCTATCGACAGGGAGGATCTGGGGCCAACGTCCTGACTTTC
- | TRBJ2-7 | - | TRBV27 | CASSYKVFSGEQYF | TGTGCCAGCAGTTATAAAGTTTTCTCCGGGGAGCAGTACTTC
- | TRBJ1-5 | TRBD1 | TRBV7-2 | CASSPGLWGQGERQPQHF | TGTGCCAGCAGCCCAGGATTGTGGGGACAGGGGGAGCGGCAGCCCCAGCATTTT
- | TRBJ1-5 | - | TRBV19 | CASSNRQAPNQPQHF | TGTGCCAGTAGCAACAGACAGGCACCCAATCAGCCCCAGCATTTT
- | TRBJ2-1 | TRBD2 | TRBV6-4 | CASSALASGYNEQFF | TGTGCCAGCAGTGCCCTCGCTAGCGGATACAATGAGCAGTTCTTC
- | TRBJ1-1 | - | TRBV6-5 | CASSYAGNTEAFF | TGTGCCAGCAGTTACGCGGGGAACACTGAAGCTTTCTTT
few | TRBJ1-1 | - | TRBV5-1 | CASSLEQGFTEAFF | TGCGCCAGCAGCTTGGAACAGGGTTTCACTGAAGCTTTCTTT
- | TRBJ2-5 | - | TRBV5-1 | CASSPQGGETQYF | TGCGCCAGCAGCCCACAGGGTGGAGAGACCCAGTACTTC
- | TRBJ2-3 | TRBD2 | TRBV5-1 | CASSLGLAGDTQYF | TGCGCCAGCAGCTTGGGACTAGCGGGCGATACGCAGTATTTT
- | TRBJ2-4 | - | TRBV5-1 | CASSLRGDEEAKNIQYF | TGCGCCAGCAGCTTAAGGGGTGATGAGGAGGCCAAAAACATTCAGTACTTC
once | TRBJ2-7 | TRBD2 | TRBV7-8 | CASSVSGTISYEQYF | TGTGCCAGCAGCGTGAGTGGGACTATCTCCTACGAGCAGTACTTC
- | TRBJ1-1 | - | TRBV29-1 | CSVVRRRQVNTEAFF | TGCAGCGTTGTACGACGTCGTCAGGTCAACACTGAAGCTTTCTTT
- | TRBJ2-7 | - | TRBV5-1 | CASSLGDWGRSYEQYF | TGCGCCAGCAGCTTGGGGGATTGGGGGAGGTCCTACGAGCAGTACTTC